The 3 T cell receptor beta chains in this list originate from one sample, sequenced in a study of T-cell reconstitution after alpha-beta-depleted transplantation in children. Unique molecular identifiers were used to barcode this TCRbeta library. One entry per CDR3 protein results from TCRdb running MiXCR on the PCR reads. The sample includes 450,000 to 600,000 distinct CDR3 sequences, around 16% of them seen just once. Sequenced material: PBMCs from the stem cell graft donor, taken from the stem cell graft. These receptors were collected from a human donor who donated a stem cell graft to a child with acute lymphoblastic leukemia.

The V gene is TRBV11-2, the J gene TRBJ2-2, with 8 bases that match TRBD1. V lost 1 base and J lost 5; bases outside the gene matches: 6. This CDR3 has 16 amino acids. The germline V gene has CDR1 SGHAT and CDR2 FQNNGV. CDR3 sequence: CASSLVLGQGTGELFF. CDR3 nucleotide sequence: TGTGCCAGCAGCTTAGTTCTAGGACAGGGTACCGGGGAGCTGTTTTTT.

The V call is TRBV30, the J call TRBJ2-7, with TRBD1 matching 9 bases. In germline, CDR1 is GTSNPN, CDR2 SVGIG (reference sequence). The CDR3 is 13 amino acids. J was trimmed by 3 bases and V by 4 bases; bases with no gene match: 4. CDR3 amino acids: CAWNGQGSYEQYF. In DNA form, the CDR3 reads TGTGCCTGGAATGGACAGGGGAGCTACGAGCAGTACTTC.

This clonotype was seen more than once but under ten times. This sequence joins TRBV21-1 and TRBJ2-2. TRBV21-1 is labeled a pseudogene. This CDR3 has 15 amino acids. The CDR3 sequence is CASSKKKGSTGELFF. Written as DNA, the CDR3 is TGTGCCAGCAGCAAAAAAAAAGGGAGCACCGGGGAGCTGTTTTTT.